This TCR beta chain was recovered during a study of blood T cell repertoires in COVID-19. Turning to the study itself: COVID-19 samples, acute and convalescent, were from the United States, Italy and Spain.

Using immunoSEQ multiplex PCR, the repertoire was profiled, and TCRdb retains in-frame clones only, with some absent. The data contain over 450,000 clones, 89% of them seen just once; the ten biggest clones take up 0.9%. Seattle's enrolled individuals joined amid active infection and were then monitored longitudinally. This receptor was taken from a man in his late teens or twenties with COVID-19, enrolled during active disease. Sequenced input: peripheral blood.

The CDR3: CASSRSRGGEQFF. For the CDR3, the DNA is TGTGCCAGCAGCCGATCGCGGGGGGGTGAGCAGTTCTTC. The chain joins TRBV4-2 to TRBJ2-1; 9 bases match TRBD2. The V gene end was trimmed by 4 bases and the J gene end by 9 bases; junction bases not matched to a gene: 4. This CDR3 is 13 amino acids long. Germline V gene sequence: CDR1 LGHNA, CDR2 YNFKEQ.